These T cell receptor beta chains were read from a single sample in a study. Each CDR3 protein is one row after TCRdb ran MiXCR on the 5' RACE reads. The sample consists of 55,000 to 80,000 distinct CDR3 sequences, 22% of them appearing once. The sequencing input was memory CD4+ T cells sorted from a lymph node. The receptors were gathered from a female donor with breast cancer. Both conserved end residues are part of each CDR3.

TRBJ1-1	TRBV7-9	CASSLDRADTEAFF
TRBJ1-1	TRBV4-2	CASSQDSLGQGIPEAFF
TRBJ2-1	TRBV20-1	CSATYLPRDTYNEQFF
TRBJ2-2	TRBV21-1	CASSKGMGQNTGELFF
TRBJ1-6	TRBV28	CASSLSGRADSPLHF
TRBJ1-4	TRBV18	CAPGTALFF
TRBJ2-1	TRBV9	CASSATGQGYNEQFF
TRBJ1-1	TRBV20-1	CSARGLTGGLATEAFF
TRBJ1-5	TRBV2	CASSDVSSDQPQHF
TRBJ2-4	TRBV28	CASSLDRGKNIQYF
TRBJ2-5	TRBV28	CASSPGGGAQETQYF
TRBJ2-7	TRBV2	CASRKMSSGTYEQYF
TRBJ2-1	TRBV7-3	CASSFGFDGTGDEQFF
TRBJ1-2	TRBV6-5	CASSPRQGREYTF